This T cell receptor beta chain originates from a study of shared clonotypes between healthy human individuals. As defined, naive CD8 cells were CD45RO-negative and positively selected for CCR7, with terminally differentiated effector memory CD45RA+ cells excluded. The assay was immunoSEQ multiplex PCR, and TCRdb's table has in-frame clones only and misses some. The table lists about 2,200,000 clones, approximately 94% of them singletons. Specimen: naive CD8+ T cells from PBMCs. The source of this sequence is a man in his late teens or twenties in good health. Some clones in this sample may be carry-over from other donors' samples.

The CDR3: CASSSYLTQHTEAFF. The CDR3, as DNA: TGTGCCAGCAGTTCCTACCTCACTCAACACACTGAAGCTTTCTTT. The chain employs TRBV27 and TRBJ1-1, with D unresolved. Trimming shortened V by 4 bases and J by 3 bases, and 15 bases separated the two germline ends. CDR1 and CDR2 from the germline V gene are MNHEY and SMNVEV (reference sequence). CDR3 length equals 15 residues.